Following are 9 T cell receptor beta chains from one sample sequenced in a study of ipilimumab plus nivolumab after autologous stem cell transplantation. Clones were read by immunoSEQ multiplex PCR, and TCRdb kept only the in-frame ones, dropping some. The profile shows some 41,000 clones, 80% to 95% of them singletons. The sequencing here drew on PBMCs, taken in a trial of ipilimumab plus nivolumab as post-transplant consolidation. All receptors come from a male donor with multiple myeloma.

This clone has only one observation. V usage is TRBV6-5 and J usage is TRBJ2-1, with 7 bases lining up with TRBD1. The length of the CDR3 is 14 residues. Germline V gene lookup returns CDR1 MNHEY and CDR2 SVGAGI. The junction had 8 bases not matched to a gene; V was cut back by 10 bases and J by 2 bases. CDR3 nucleotides: TGTGCCACCAGCACCAGGGGGACCTACAATGAGCAGTTCTTC. Translation: CATSTRGTYNEQFF.

The chain couples TRBV5-4 to TRBJ2-1; 12 positions agree with TRBD2. With V trimmed by 4 bases and J by 1 base, 9 bases remained unmatched. The CDR3 length is 18 residues. The germline V gene encodes CDR1 SGHNT and CDR2 YYREEE (reference sequence). The CDR3 reads CASSQGLAGGPSYNEQFF. DNA for the CDR3: TGTGCCAGCAGCCAGGGGCTAGCGGGAGGGCCGTCCTACAATGAGCAGTTCTTC.

The V and J genes are TRBV19 and TRBJ2-2, with D possibly matching TRBD1 (6 bases). CDR3 length: 15 amino acids. Germline values: CDR1 LNHDA, CDR2 SQIVND (reference sequence). Trimming took 10 bases from V and 2 from J, leaving 17 bases between them. CDR3 nucleotide sequence: TGTGCCACCTTACCTCCGGGACATAACACCGGGGAGCTGTTTTTT. Translating it yields CATLPPGHNTGELFF.

This chain links TRBV19 with TRBJ2-2, with D unresolved. The CDR3 totals 13 residues. From germline, CDR1 is LNHDA and CDR2 SQIVND (reference sequence). Trimming took off 6 bases at V and 1 base at J, with 6 bases between the two ends. The DNA for the CDR3 is TGTGCCAGTAGCAAGCTGAACACCGGGGAGCTGTTTTTT. It translates to CASSKLNTGELFF.

The sample holds a few counts of this clone. The CDR3 DNA follows: TGCGCCAGCGCAAAAAGCTCACCACACACAGATACGCAGTATTTT. Amino acid sequence: CASAKSSPHTDTQYF. The gene calls are TRBV5-1 and TRBJ2-3; D gene uncertain. With 7 bases removed from V and 2 bases from J, the gap between germline ends came to 17 bases. Germline lookup yields CDR1 SGHRS and CDR2 YFSETQ. There are 15 residues in the CDR3.

This clone was recorded once. This chain uses TRBV9 with TRBJ2-3; 16 nucleotides line up with TRBD2. CDR1 is SGDLS, CDR2 YYNGEE, per germline. This CDR3 region has 17 residues. J was trimmed by 4 bases and V by 4 bases; bases with no gene match: 6. In DNA form, the CDR3 reads TGTGCCAGCAGCACCCAGGGACTAGCGGGGGGGCCAGATACGCAGTATTTT. It yields the protein CASSTQGLAGGPDTQYF. The variable domain in full, completed from reference TRBV9 and TRBJ2-3, reads DSGVTQTPKHLITATGQRVTLRCSPRSGDLSVYWYQQSLDQGLQFLIQYYNGEERAKGNILERFSAQQFPDLHSELNLSSLELGDSALYFCASSTQGLAGGPDTQYFGPGTRLTVL.

The chain recombines TRBV9 with TRBJ2-7; D is unclear. Trimming removed 3 bases at V and 4 bases at J, with 8 bases between. Germline V lookup: CDR1 SGDLS, CDR2 YYNGEE. This CDR3 has 12 amino acids. The CDR3 nucleotides read TGTGCCAGCAGCGGTGAACGTTACGAGCAGTACTTC. Its translation is CASSGERYEQYF. The whole variable domain, remainder taken from reference TRBV9 and TRBJ2-7, is DSGVTQTPKHLITATGQRVTLRCSPRSGDLSVYWYQQSLDQGLQFLIQYYNGEERAKGNILERFSAQQFPDLHSELNLSSLELGDSALYFCASSGERYEQYFGPGTRLTVT.

The V gene is TRBV5-1, the J gene TRBJ2-3; TRBD1 is a possible D gene (5 bases). CDR3 length: 15 amino acids. Germline V CDR1 and CDR2: SGHRS, YFSETQ. The V end was cut by 0 bases, the J end by 2 bases, with 10 bases between. The CDR3 bases are TGCGCCAGCAGCTTGGTTGGACAATACACAGATACGCAGTATTTT. Encoded protein: CASSLVGQYTDTQYF.

The rearrangement links TRBV5-1 to TRBJ1-4, with D hard to call. CDR3 size: 14 residues. CDR1 is SGHRS, CDR2 YFSETQ, per germline. With 5 bases removed from V and 4 bases from J, the gap between germline ends came to 12 bases. The CDR3 DNA is TGCGCCAGCAGGTGGGGTCCTAATAATGAAAAACTGTTTTTT. Residues: CASRWGPNNEKLFF.